This passage covers 4 T cell receptor beta chains from one sample sequenced in a study of Graves' ophthalmopathy and Graves' hyperthyroidism. RNA transcripts were the template, and TCR beta CDR3 regions were amplified from them. An initial RT-PCR round employing HTBI primers preceded a second-round multiplex PCR. MiXCR, applied by TCRdb to the multiplex PCR reads, yields one record per CDR3 protein. In the table there are 650,000 to 800,000 distinct CDR3 sequences, 35% to 45% of which are singletons. The sample was peripheral blood. These receptors were obtained from an adult man with Graves' ophthalmopathy.

The chain is built from TRBV15 and TRBJ2-6, with TRBD2 matching over 8 bases. J gave up 3 bases and V 0 bases, and 1 base lay outside the gene matches. The CDR3 contains 16 residues. Germline V CDR1 and CDR2: LNHNV, YYDKDF (reference sequence). CDR3 sequence reads: CATSRDSGVGANVLTF. CDR3 nucleotide sequence: TGTGCCACCAGCAGAGATAGCGGGGTTGGGGCCAACGTCCTGACTTTC. Together with reference TRBV15 and TRBJ2-6, the CDR3 gives the full variable domain: DAMVIQNPRYQVTQFGKPVTLSCSQTLNHNVMYWYQQKSSQAPKLLFHYYDKDFNNEADTPDNFQSRRPNTSFCFLDIRSPGLGDTAMYLCATSRDSGVGANVLTFGAGSRLTVL.

Comments on this clonotype: The junction and the germline gene differ at one end; a read error may be behind it. V is TRBV10-2 and J is TRBJ1-2, with 7 bases that match TRBD1. Germline-derived CDR1 and CDR2 are WSHSY and SAAADI. The CDR3 length is 14 residues. CDR3 sequence: CAAQPPGQNYGYTF. CDR3 DNA sequence: TGTGCCGCTCAGCCTCCGGGACAGAACTATGGCTACACCTTC.

V is TRBV5-1 and J is TRBJ2-7, with D uncertain. This CDR3 region has 15 residues. Germline V lookup: CDR1 SGHRS, CDR2 YFSETQ. Trimming shortened V by 0 bases and J by 4 bases, and 14 bases separated the two germline ends. DNA of the CDR3: TGCGCCAGCAGCTTGGAGCCAGGAATCGCGTACGAGCAGTACTTC. It codes for CASSLEPGIAYEQYF.

The J gene is TRBJ1-4, the V gene TRBV7-9, with a tentative D call TRBD1 (5 bases). CDR3 size: 12 residues. CDR1 is SEHNR, CDR2 FQNEAQ, per germline (reference sequence). V was shortened by 5 bases and J by 8 bases, with 9 bases between the two germline ends. The CDR3 bases are TGTGCCAGCAGCCGGGGACGGGAAAAACTGTTTTTT. Residues: CASSRGREKLFF.